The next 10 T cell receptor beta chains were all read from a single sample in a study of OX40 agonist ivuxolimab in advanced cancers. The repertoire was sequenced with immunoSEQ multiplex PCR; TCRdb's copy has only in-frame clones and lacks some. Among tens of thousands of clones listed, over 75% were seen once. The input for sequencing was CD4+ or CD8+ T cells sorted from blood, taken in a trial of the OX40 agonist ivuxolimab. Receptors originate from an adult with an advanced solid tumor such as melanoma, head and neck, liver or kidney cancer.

The chain's CDR3 is CASSVNLDPNYGYTF. CDR3 nucleotides: TGCGCCAGCAGCGTAAACCTGGACCCTAACTATGGCTACACCTTC. The genes are TRBV4-1 and TRBJ1-2; D is undetermined. Germline CDR1 reads MGHRA; CDR2 reads YSYEKL. V was clipped by 5 bases and J by 0 bases, with 13 bases between them. The CDR3 sequence is 15 residues long.

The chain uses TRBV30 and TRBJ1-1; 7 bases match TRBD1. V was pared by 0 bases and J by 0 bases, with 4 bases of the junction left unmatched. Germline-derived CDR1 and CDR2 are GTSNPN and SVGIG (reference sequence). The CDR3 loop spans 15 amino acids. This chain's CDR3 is CAWSVGTVMNTEAFF. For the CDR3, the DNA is TGTGCCTGGAGTGTTGGGACAGTCATGAACACTGAAGCTTTCTTT.

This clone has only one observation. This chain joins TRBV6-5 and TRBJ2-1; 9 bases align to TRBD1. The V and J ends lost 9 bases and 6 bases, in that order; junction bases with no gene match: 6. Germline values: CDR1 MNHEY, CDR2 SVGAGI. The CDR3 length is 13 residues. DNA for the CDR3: TGTGCCAGTGACAGGGGGGATGGCAATGAGCAGTTCTTC. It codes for CASDRGDGNEQFF.

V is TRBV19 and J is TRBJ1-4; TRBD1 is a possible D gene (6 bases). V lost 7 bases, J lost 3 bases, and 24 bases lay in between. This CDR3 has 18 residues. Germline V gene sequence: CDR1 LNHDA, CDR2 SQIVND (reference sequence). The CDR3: CASIGGVIGRAANEKLFF. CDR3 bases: TGTGCCAGTATTGGGGGCGTTATTGGCCGGGCGGCTAATGAAAAACTGTTTTTT.

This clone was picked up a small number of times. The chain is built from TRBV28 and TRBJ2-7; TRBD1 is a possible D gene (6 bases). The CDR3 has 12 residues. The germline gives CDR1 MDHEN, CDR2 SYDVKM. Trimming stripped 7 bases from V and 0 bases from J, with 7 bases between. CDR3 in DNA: TGTGCCAGCAAGGGGGACTCCTACGAGCAGTACTTC. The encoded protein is CASKGDSYEQYF. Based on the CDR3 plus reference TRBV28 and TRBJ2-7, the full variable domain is DVKVTQSSRYLVKRTGEKVFLECVQDMDHENMFWYRQDPGLGLRLIYFSYDVKMKEKGDIPEGYSVSREKKERFSLILESASTNQTSMYLCASKGDSYEQYFGPGTRLTVT.

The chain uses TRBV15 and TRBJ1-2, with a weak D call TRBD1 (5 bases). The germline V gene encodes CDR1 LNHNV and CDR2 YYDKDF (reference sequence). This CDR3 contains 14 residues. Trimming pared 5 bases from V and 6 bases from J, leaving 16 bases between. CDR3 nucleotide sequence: TGTGCCACCAGCTCAAACAGGCTGCCTAATGGCTACACCTTC. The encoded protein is CATSSNRLPNGYTF.

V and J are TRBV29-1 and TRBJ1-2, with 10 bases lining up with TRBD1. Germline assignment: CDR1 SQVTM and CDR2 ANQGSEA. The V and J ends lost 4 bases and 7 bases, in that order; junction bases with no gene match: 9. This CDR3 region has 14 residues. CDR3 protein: CSVVPPDRGVGYTF. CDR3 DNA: TGCAGCGTTGTCCCACCGGACAGGGGGGTTGGCTACACCTTC. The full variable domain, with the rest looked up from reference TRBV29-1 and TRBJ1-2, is SAVISQKPSRDICQRGTSLTIQCQVDSQVTMMFWYRQQPGQSLTLIATANQGSEATYESGFVIDKFPISRPNLTFSTLTVSNMSPEDSSIYLCSVVPPDRGVGYTFGSGTRLTVV.

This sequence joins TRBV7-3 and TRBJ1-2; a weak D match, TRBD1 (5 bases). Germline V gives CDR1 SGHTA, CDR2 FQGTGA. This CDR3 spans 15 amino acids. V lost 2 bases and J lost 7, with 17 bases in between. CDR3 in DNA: TGTGCCAGCAGCTTAGCGCTACAGGATCCGCTTGGCTACACCTTC. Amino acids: CASSLALQDPLGYTF.

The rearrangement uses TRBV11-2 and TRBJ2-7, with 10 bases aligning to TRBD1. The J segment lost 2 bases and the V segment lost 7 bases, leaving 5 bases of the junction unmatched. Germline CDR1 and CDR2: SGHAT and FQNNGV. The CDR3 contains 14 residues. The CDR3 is CASTTGTGAYEQYF. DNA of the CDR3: TGTGCCAGCACAACGGGGACAGGGGCCTACGAGCAGTACTTC.

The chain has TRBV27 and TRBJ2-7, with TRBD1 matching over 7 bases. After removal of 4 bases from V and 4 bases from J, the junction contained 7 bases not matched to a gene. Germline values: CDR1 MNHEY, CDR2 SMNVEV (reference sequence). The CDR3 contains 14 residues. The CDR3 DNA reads TGTGCCAGCAGTTCCCGGGACAGTTCATACGAGCAGTACTTC. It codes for CASSSRDSSYEQYF.